What follows are 16 T cell receptor beta chains derived from one specimen sequenced in a study of cytomegalovirus exposure and HLA in healthy donors. The PCR had 60 Vbeta and 13 Jbeta primers. Assay: immunoSEQ multiplex PCR; the TCRdb copy retains only in-frame clones and omits some. This table holds 160,000 or so clones, around three quarters found once. Sequencing used PBMCs. The source of these receptors is a man aged 30 to 39 in good health and CMV-seropositive.

The rearrangement uses TRBV7-9 and TRBJ2-5; possible D gene TRBD2, 6 bases. This CDR3 contains 13 residues. The germline gives CDR1 SEHNR, CDR2 FQNEAQ (reference sequence). Trimming took 10 bases from V and 5 from J, leaving 17 bases between them. In DNA, the CDR3 is TGTGCCACCTCTGGAGGGGTTCCGGAGACCCAGTACTTC. It is translated as CATSGGVPETQYF.

The V call is TRBV28, the J call TRBJ2-7; weak D call: TRBD1 (7 bases). This CDR3 is built from 15 residues. Germline V CDR1 and CDR2: MDHEN, SYDVKM. The V gene lost 5 bases and the J gene lost 1 base, with 15 bases spanning the gap. CDR3 in DNA: TGTGCCAGCAGTGAAGACAGGGACTGGTCCTACGAGCAGTACTTC. It encodes CASSEDRDWSYEQYF.

J is TRBJ2-7 and V is TRBV7-3; 8 nucleotides line up with TRBD1. CDR3 length: 15 amino acids. With V trimmed by 4 bases and J by 5 bases, 10 bases remained unmatched. Germline V gives CDR1 SGHTA, CDR2 FQGTGA. CDR3 in amino acids: CASSSQRTGYHEQYF. The CDR3 DNA reads as TGTGCCAGCAGCTCACAACGGACAGGGTACCACGAGCAGTACTTC.

The rearrangement joins TRBV7-2 to TRBJ2-1; D is unclear. CDR3 length: 13 residues. Trimming stripped 4 bases from V and 5 bases from J, with 9 bases between. Germline assignment: CDR1 SGHTA and CDR2 FQGNSA. The CDR3 DNA reads as TGTGCCAGCAGCTCCTATGTAAACAATGAGCAGTTCTTC. This translates into CASSSYVNNEQFF.

The genes are TRBV7-2 and TRBJ1-5; no clear D gene. V dropped 1 base and J dropped 4 bases, with 14 bases sitting between them. The CDR3 runs to 16 residues. The germline V gene encodes CDR1 SGHTA and CDR2 FQGNSA. For the CDR3, the DNA is TGTGCCAGCAGCTTAGGGAGCACCCGGCAGAATCAGCCCCAGCATTTT. Translating gives CASSLGSTRQNQPQHF.

This clone was observed a few times. The chain employs TRBV6-6 and TRBJ2-5; 9 bases align to TRBD1. CDR1 MNHNY and CDR2 SVGAGI come from the germline V gene (reference sequence). Germline trimming cut 2 bases from V and 5 bases from J; bases unmatched to any gene: 6. The CDR3 has 15 residues. The CDR3 bases are TGTGCCAGCAGTTACATACGGACAGGGGACGAGACCCAGTACTTC. It is translated as CASSYIRTGDETQYF.

The chain employs TRBV4-1 and TRBJ2-3, with 12 bases lining up with TRBD2. V was pared by 0 bases and J by 10 bases, with 5 bases of the junction left unmatched. The germline gives CDR1 MGHRA, CDR2 YSYEKL. This CDR3 comprises 15 residues. CDR3 bases: TGCGCCAGCAGCCAAGAGCCTAGCGGGGGGGCTTCGCAGTATTTT. It translates to CASSQEPSGGASQYF.

The sample holds a few counts of this clone. The chain recombines TRBV10-3 with TRBJ1-2; D may be TRBD1 (6 bases). Trimming removed 6 bases at V and 8 bases at J, with 16 bases between. The germline CDR1 and CDR2 sequences are ENHRY and SYGVKD. The CDR3 covers 13 residues. CDR3 DNA: TGTGCCATCAGGGACCGGGACAATAGCGGCTACACCTTC. As protein: CAIRDRDNSGYTF.

V usage is TRBV27 and J usage is TRBJ2-3; D is possibly TRBD2 (5 bases). From germline, CDR1 is MNHEY and CDR2 SMNVEV (reference sequence). Deletions cut 8 bases from V and 6 bases from J, with 9 bases between. The CDR3 runs to 11 residues. Here the CDR3 DNA reads TGTGCCAGCTCGGGCGGGGATACGCAGTATTTT. Protein sequence: CASSGGDTQYF.

This clone was counted once. The rearrangement joins TRBV29-1 to TRBJ2-3, with D perhaps TRBD2 (5 bases). CDR1 is SQVTM, CDR2 ANQGSEA, per germline. V gave up 5 bases and J gave up 2 bases, with 11 bases separating them. The CDR3 contains 13 residues. The CDR3 reads CSVTGRYTDTQYF. CDR3 bases: TGCAGCGTTACGGGGAGATACACAGATACGCAGTATTTT.

This rearrangement joins TRBV19 to TRBJ1-2, with 8 bases fitting TRBD1. Germline V gene lookup returns CDR1 LNHDA and CDR2 SQIVND (reference sequence). The V and J ends lost 5 bases and 6 bases, in that order; junction bases with no gene match: 8. The CDR3 totals 14 residues. This chain's CDR3 is CASSPVKTGDGYTF. For the CDR3, the DNA is TGTGCCAGTAGTCCCGTTAAGACAGGGGATGGCTACACCTTC.

The rearrangement uses TRBV2 and TRBJ2-7; D perhaps matches TRBD1 (5 bases). Looked up from germline, CDR1 is SNHLY and CDR2 is FYNNEI. The CDR3 is made up of 13 amino acids. V lost 6 bases to trimming and J lost 3 bases, with 12 bases between them. CDR3 protein: CASRQAVLYEQYF. For the CDR3, the DNA is TGTGCCAGCAGACAGGCCGTCCTCTACGAGCAGTACTTC. The whole variable domain, filled in from reference TRBV2 and TRBJ2-7, reads EPEVTQTPSHQVTQMGQEVILRCVPISNHLYFYWYRQILGQKVEFLVSFYNNEISEKSEIFDDQFSVERPDGSNFTLKIRSTKLEDSAMYFCASRQAVLYEQYFGPGTRLTVT.

The V gene is TRBV9, the J gene TRBJ2-5, with TRBD2 matching 7 bases. The CDR3 totals 14 residues. Germline CDR1 and CDR2: SGDLS and YYNGEE. The V segment lost 3 bases and the J segment 4 bases; nucleotides outside the gene matches: 6. CDR3 in DNA: TGTGCCAGCAGCGAGTCGGGGGGTCCAGAGACCCAGTACTTC. Residues: CASSESGGPETQYF.

The V call is TRBV11-2, the J call TRBJ1-1; no clear D. Germline CDR1 and CDR2: SGHAT and FQNNGV. Trimming took 0 bases from V and 3 from J, leaving 5 bases between them. The CDR3 totals 13 residues. CDR3 sequence reads: CASSLDTDTEAFF. As DNA, the CDR3 is TGTGCCAGCAGCTTAGATACGGACACTGAAGCTTTCTTT.

The chain employs TRBV7-9 and TRBJ1-4; D gene uncertain. Germline assignment: CDR1 SEHNR and CDR2 FQNEAQ (reference sequence). The CDR3 covers 15 residues. With 5 bases removed from V and 3 bases from J, the gap between germline ends came to 13 bases. In DNA form, the CDR3 reads TGTGCCAGCAGCCCCTCGGTTACGGCTAATGAAAAACTGTTTTTT. Protein product: CASSPSVTANEKLFF.

The chain has TRBV2 and TRBJ2-7; TRBD1 matches at 8 bases. CDR3 size: 14 residues. From germline, CDR1 is SNHLY and CDR2 FYNNEI. V lost 8 bases, J lost 5 bases, and 11 bases stayed unmatched. As DNA, the CDR3 is TGTGCCAGCGACCCGGAGACAGGGGTACACGAGCAGTACTTC. The encoded protein is CASDPETGVHEQYF.